Each of the 8 T cell receptor beta chains below was sequenced from the same sample in a study of human T cells and chemical hapten exposure. Unique molecular identifiers were attached to individual cDNA molecules during library preparation. TCRdb reprocessed the reads via MiXCR and lists one record per CDR3 protein. Among about 120,000 distinct CDR3 sequences listed, approximately 9.3% were seen once. Unfractionated whole blood was the source of the extracted total RNA. Sequences were obtained from whole blood. These receptors were taken from a human donor in good health. Some clones in this sample may be carry-over from other donors' samples.

The table lists this clonotype with a few counts. The chain employs TRBV4-3 and TRBJ1-1, with a weak D call TRBD1 (6 bases). The CDR3 extends over 16 amino acids. Germline CDR1 reads LGHNA; CDR2 reads YSLEER. V was shortened by 0 bases and J by 6 bases, with 17 bases between the two germline ends. CDR3 DNA: TGCGCCAGCAGCCAAGAAAGCAGGGGTGGAAACGCTGAAGCTTTCTTT. It encodes CASSQESRGGNAEAFF.

This clonotype showed up just a few times. The gene calls are TRBV6-5 and TRBJ2-3; 10 bases line up with TRBD2. CDR1 MNHEY and CDR2 SVGAGI come from the germline V gene. After removal of 2 bases from V and 4 bases from J, the junction contained 3 bases not matched to a gene. The CDR3 loop spans 15 amino acids. Here the CDR3 DNA reads TGTGCCAGCAGTTACGGGAGCGGGAGGGCAGATACGCAGTATTTT. It is translated as CASSYGSGRADTQYF.

Many counts were recorded for this clonotype. V and J are TRBV27 and TRBJ2-7, with TRBD1 matching over 10 bases. The J segment lost 5 bases and the V segment lost 6 bases, leaving 7 bases of the junction unmatched. CDR1 is MNHEY and CDR2 is SMNVEV in the germline V gene (reference sequence). The CDR3 consists of 14 residues. The CDR3 sequence is CASSHRTGGDEQYF. CDR3 nucleotides: TGTGCCAGCAGCCATAGGACAGGGGGGGACGAGCAGTACTTC.

This clonotype was picked up a small number of times. The chain uses TRBV12-3 or TRBV12-4 and TRBJ2-1; TRBD1 might be the D (5 bases). The CDR3 has 16 residues. V was cut by 5 bases and J by 0 bases, with 14 bases left in between. The CDR3 sequence is CASSPTQGSSYNEQFF. The CDR3 nucleotides are TGTGCCAGCAGTCCAACCCAGGGAAGCTCCTACAATGAGCAGTTCTTC.

The sample holds a few counts of this clonotype. This chain links TRBV4-1 with TRBJ1-6; TRBD1 agrees at 9 bases. The CDR3 covers 17 residues. Germline lookup yields CDR1 MGHRA and CDR2 YSYEKL. The junction had 12 bases not matched to a gene; V was cut back by 3 bases and J by 9 bases. The CDR3 DNA sequence: TGCGCCAGCAGCCATACCGGACAGGGGATGGGATTTTCACCCCTCCACTTT. Protein: CASSHTGQGMGFSPLHF.

The CDR3 DNA sequence: TGTGCCACCAGCAGAACTGGGCTGGAAGGTCAGCCCCAGCATTTT. Protein product: CATSRTGLEGQPQHF. V gene TRBV15 combines with J gene TRBJ1-5; D ambiguous. The V gene lost 2 bases and the J gene lost 6 bases, with 14 bases spanning the gap. Looked up from germline, CDR1 is LNHNV and CDR2 is YYDKDF (reference sequence). The CDR3 totals 15 residues.

The chain has TRBV25-1 and TRBJ2-1, with D possibly called TRBD1 or TRBD2 (5 bases each). The CDR3 loop spans 16 amino acids. The V end was cut by 5 bases, the J end by 13 bases, with 27 bases between. Germline CDR1 and CDR2: MGHDK and SYGVNS. CDR3 residues: CASSLPGPTADNSQFF. DNA of the CDR3: TGTGCCAGCAGTCTCCCGGGACCGACCGCTGACAATAGCCAGTTCTTC.

This clonotype has only a few counts. The chain carries TRBV4-2 and TRBJ1-6; the D is unclear. V was clipped by 1 base and J by 14 bases, with 9 bases between them. The CDR3 length is 12 residues. The V gene's germline CDR1 is LGHNA and CDR2 YNFKEQ. CDR3 loop: CASSQAFPALHF. The CDR3 bases are TGTGCCAGCAGCCAAGCCTTTCCTGCCCTCCACTTT.